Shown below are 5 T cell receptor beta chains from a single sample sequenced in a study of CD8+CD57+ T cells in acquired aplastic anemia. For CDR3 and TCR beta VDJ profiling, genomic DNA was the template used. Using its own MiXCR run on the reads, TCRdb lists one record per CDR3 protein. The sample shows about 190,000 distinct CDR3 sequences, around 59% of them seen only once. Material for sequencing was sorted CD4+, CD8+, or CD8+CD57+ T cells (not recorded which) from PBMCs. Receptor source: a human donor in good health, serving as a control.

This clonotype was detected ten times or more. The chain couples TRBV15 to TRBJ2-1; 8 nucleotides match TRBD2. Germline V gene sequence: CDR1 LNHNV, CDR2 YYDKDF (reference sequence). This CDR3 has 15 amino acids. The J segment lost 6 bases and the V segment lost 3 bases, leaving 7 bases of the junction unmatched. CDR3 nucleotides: TGTGCCACCAGCAGCTTAGCGGGGATGGCCAATGAGCAGTTCTTC. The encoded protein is CATSSLAGMANEQFF.

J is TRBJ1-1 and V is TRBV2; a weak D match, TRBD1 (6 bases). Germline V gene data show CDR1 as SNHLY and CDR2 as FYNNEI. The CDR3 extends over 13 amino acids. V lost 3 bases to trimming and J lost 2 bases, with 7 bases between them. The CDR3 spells CASSDRGNTEAFF. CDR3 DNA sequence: TGTGCCAGCAGTGACAGGGGAAACACTGAAGCTTTCTTT.

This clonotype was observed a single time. CDR3 in DNA: TGTGCCAGCAGCTTGGGGGGGGGGGGGCGAACAACTAATGAAAAACTGTTTTTT. This translates into CASSLGGGGRTTNEKLFF. The V gene is TRBV7-2, the J gene TRBJ1-4; D is possibly TRBD1 (6 bases). From germline, CDR1 is SGHTA and CDR2 FQGNSA. The CDR3 is 18 amino acids. The V gene lost 3 bases and the J gene lost 0 bases, with 17 bases spanning the gap.

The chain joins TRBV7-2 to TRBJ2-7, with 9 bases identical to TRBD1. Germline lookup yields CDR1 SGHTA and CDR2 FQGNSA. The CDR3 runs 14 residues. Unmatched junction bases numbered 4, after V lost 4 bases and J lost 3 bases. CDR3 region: CASSSPDRGYEQYF. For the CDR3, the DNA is TGTGCCAGCAGCTCTCCGGACAGGGGCTACGAGCAGTACTTC.

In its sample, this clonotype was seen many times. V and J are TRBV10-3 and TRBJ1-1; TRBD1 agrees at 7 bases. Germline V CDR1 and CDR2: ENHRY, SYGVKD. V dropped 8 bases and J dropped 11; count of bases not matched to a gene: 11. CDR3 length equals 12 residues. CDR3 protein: CAISKGQRGAFF. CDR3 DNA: TGTGCCATCTCGAAGGGACAGCGAGGGGCTTTCTTT.